The subject of this entry is one T cell receptor (beta chain). Its specificity is unknown. V dropped 3 bases and J dropped 3 bases, with 11 bases sitting between them. Looked up from germline, CDR1 is KGHSH and CDR2 is LQKENI. The CDR3 length is 14 residues. Preparation of the TCRbeta library was carried out with unique molecular identifiers. TCRdb processed the PCR reads anew with MiXCR; each CDR3 protein has one entry. The table includes about 980,000 distinct CDR3 sequences, about 31% detected once. This sample stems from a study of T-cell reconstitution after alpha-beta-depleted transplantation in children. Overall study findings and caveats: Newly produced T cells mostly provided counts and TCRbeta diversity after one year, as hyperexpanded clones declined. Reportedly, alpha-beta T cells present about two months post-transplant originated from several hundred expanded clones of graft origin. The high TCRbeta diversity at day 60 in some patients came from surviving recipient T cells and thymic progenitors.

This rearrangement joins TRBV18 to TRBJ2-5, with D possibly TRBD2 on 6 matching bases. The sequencing here drew on PBMCs, mostly from graft donor cells, taken 360 days after TCRalphabeta/CD19-depleted stem cell transplant. The receptor comes from a boy less than two years old who had a stem cell transplant for SCID, so the T cells may come from the graft donor. CDR3 nucleotides: TGTGCCAGCTCACCGCAGGGACTTAAAGAGACCCAGTACTTC. The encoded protein is CASSPQGLKETQYF. The full variable domain, with the rest looked up from reference TRBV18 and TRBJ2-5, is NAGVMQNPRHLVRRRGQEARLRCSPMKGHSHVYWYRQLPEEGLKFMVYLQKENIIDESGMPKERFSAEFPKEGPSILRIQQVVRGDSAAYFCASSPQGLKETQYFGPGTRLLVL.